This entry lists 22 T cell receptor beta chains sequenced from one sample in a study of blood T cell repertoires in COVID-19. The assay was immunoSEQ multiplex PCR, and TCRdb's table has in-frame clones only and misses some. This sample has about 200,000 clones, with less than 85% found just once. The sequencing sample was made of PBMCs or T cells enriched from blood (not recorded which). These receptor sequences come from a woman aged 55 to 70 with acute COVID-19.

There are a few counts of this clone. The genes are TRBV3-1 (or the pseudogene TRBV3-2) and TRBJ1-4; D not resolved. The V end was cut by 5 bases, the J end by 4 bases, with 14 bases between. The CDR3 is 15 residues long. Germline V gene lookup returns CDR1 LGHDT and CDR2 YNNKEL (reference sequence). CDR3 sequence reads: CASSGGYTYNEKLFF. The CDR3 DNA reads TGTGCCAGCAGCGGAGGGTACACGTATAATGAAAAACTGTTTTTT.

The V gene is TRBV19, the J gene TRBJ2-1; 8 nucleotides match TRBD2. CDR1 LNHDA and CDR2 SQIVND come from the germline V gene (reference sequence). V lost 5 bases, J lost 6 bases, and 12 bases stayed unmatched. This CDR3 has 16 amino acids. The CDR3 DNA follows: TGTGCCAGTAGTGTTCCGACTAGCGCATATGTCAATGAGCAGTTCTTC. The encoded protein is CASSVPTSAYVNEQFF.

V is TRBV2 and J is TRBJ1-2; no firm D call. V gave up 6 bases and J gave up 8 bases, with 22 bases separating them. Germline V gene lookup returns CDR1 SNHLY and CDR2 FYNNEI. The CDR3 extends over 15 amino acids. The CDR3 region is CASSTGSLGIGGYTF. CDR3 coding DNA: TGTGCCAGCAGCACCGGGAGCCTGGGGATAGGAGGCTACACCTTC.

The CDR3 DNA reads TGTGCCAGTAGTATAACGAGCGGGGGCACAGATACGCAGTATTTT. Protein product: CASSITSGGTDTQYF. This chain joins TRBV19 and TRBJ2-3; 7 bases match TRBD2. V lost 2 bases and J lost 1; bases outside the gene matches: 3. Germline assignment: CDR1 LNHDA and CDR2 SQIVND (reference sequence). This CDR3 has 15 residues.

The chain combines TRBV7-9 with TRBJ1-4; 9 bases match TRBD1. From germline, CDR1 is SEHNR and CDR2 FQNEAQ (reference sequence). The junction had 1 base not matched to a gene; V was cut back by 6 bases and J by 5 bases. The length of the CDR3 is 13 residues. The CDR3 region has the DNA TGTGCCAGCAGGGGGACAGGGAATGAAAAACTGTTTTTT. Translated, it gives CASRGTGNEKLFF.

This chain joins TRBV7-8 and TRBJ2-5; TRBD2 aligns across 7 bases. V dropped 5 bases and J dropped 4; count of bases not matched to a gene: 7. This CDR3 has 14 residues. Germline CDR1 is SGHVS and CDR2 is FQNEAQ. This chain's CDR3 is CASSGGGGAETQYF. The CDR3 bases are TGTGCCAGCAGCGGTGGGGGAGGGGCAGAGACCCAGTACTTC. The full variable domain, rest sourced from reference TRBV7-8 and TRBJ2-5, is GAGVSQSPRYKVAKRGQDVALRCDPISGHVSLFWYQQALGQGPEFLTYFQNEAQLDKSGLPSDRFFAERPEGSVSTLKIQRTQQEDSAVYLCASSGGGGAETQYFGPGTRLLVL.

The gene calls are TRBV2 and TRBJ1-4, with D hard to call. V lost 4 bases and J 7 bases, leaving 10 bases between the germline ends. This CDR3 comprises 13 residues. Germline CDR1 and CDR2: SNHLY and FYNNEI. Written as DNA, the CDR3 is TGTGCCAGCAGTGTGGGGAGGGTTGAAAAACTGTTTTTT. Amino acid sequence: CASSVGRVEKLFF.

The V gene is TRBV19, the J gene TRBJ1-4; perhaps TRBD1 as D (6 bases). Trimming took off 4 bases at V and 0 bases at J, with 12 bases between the two ends. This CDR3 region has 16 residues. Germline CDR1 is LNHDA and CDR2 is SQIVND (reference sequence). CDR3 sequence reads: CASSTLDSSTNEKLFF. The CDR3 coding sequence is TGTGCCAGTAGTACCTTGGACAGTTCAACTAATGAAAAACTGTTTTTT.

This chain uses TRBV3-1 (or the pseudogene TRBV3-2) with TRBJ2-5, with 7 bases identical to TRBD1. CDR1 and CDR2 from the germline V gene are LGHDT and YNNKEL (reference sequence). The CDR3 consists of 14 residues. V was clipped by 4 bases and J by 3 bases; unmatched bases: 5. CDR3 DNA sequence: TGTGCCAGCAGCCTCCGGGACAGCGAAGAGACCCAGTACTTC. Encoded protein: CASSLRDSEETQYF.

Only one count was recorded for this clone. This rearrangement joins TRBV7-2 to TRBJ2-7, with TRBD1 identical over 8 bases. CDR3 length: 14 amino acids. The germline CDR1 and CDR2 sequences are SGHTA and FQGNSA. Trimming cost V 5 bases and J 3 bases; bases outside gene matches: 6. The CDR3 is CASSGGQDYYEQYV. Here the CDR3 DNA reads TGTGCCAGCAGCGGGGGACAGGATTACTACGAGCAGTACGTC.

The chain recombines TRBV30 with TRBJ2-7; 7 bases match TRBD1. Trimming took 3 bases from V and 3 from J; bases not matched to a gene: 8. Germline CDR1 reads GTSNPN; CDR2 reads SVGIG (reference sequence). The CDR3 covers 14 residues. The CDR3 reads CAWSRGTANYEQYF. The CDR3 nucleotides read TGTGCCTGGAGCAGGGGGACAGCCAACTACGAGCAGTACTTC.

V and J are TRBV27 and TRBJ2-5, with 9 bases identical to TRBD2. From germline, CDR1 is MNHEY and CDR2 SMNVEV (reference sequence). This CDR3 contains 15 residues. V was clipped by 3 bases and J by 5 bases; unmatched bases: 7. As DNA, the CDR3 is TGTGCCAGCAGTTTCCGGCTAGCGGGGTGGGAGACCCAGTACTTC. Its protein is CASSFRLAGWETQYF.

The chain links TRBV9 to TRBJ2-6; perhaps TRBD2 as D (5 bases). The CDR3 contains 16 residues. The V gene's germline CDR1 is SGDLS and CDR2 YYNGEE. Trimming took 7 bases from V and 0 from J, leaving 14 bases between them. CDR3 DNA sequence: TGTGCCAGCCAGAGAGGACTTCTCTCTGGGGCCAACGTCCTGACTTTC. This codes for CASQRGLLSGANVLTF.

The CDR3 DNA sequence: TGCGCCAGCAGCCATAGATCAGGGTACACCGGGGAGCTGTTTTTT. Translated, it gives CASSHRSGYTGELFF. The V and J genes are TRBV4-3 and TRBJ2-2; D is possibly TRBD1 (5 bases). Germline CDR1 is LGHNA and CDR2 is YSLEER. Trimming removed 3 bases at V and 3 bases at J, with 11 bases between. CDR3 size: 15 residues.

The rearrangement links TRBV13 to TRBJ2-3; D is unclear. The CDR3 loop spans 16 amino acids. V was shortened by 0 bases and J by 6 bases, with 16 bases between the two germline ends. Per the germline V gene, CDR1 is PRHDT and CDR2 is FYEKMQ (reference sequence). CDR3 DNA sequence: TGTGCCAGCAGCTTAGGGACATCCCCACCGGCCGATACGCAGTATTTT. Translated, it gives CASSLGTSPPADTQYF.

This clone appeared once. The chain employs TRBV6-2 or TRBV6-3 and TRBJ2-2; tentatively, D is TRBD1 (6 bases). The CDR3 contains 17 residues. Trimming pared 5 bases from V and 2 bases from J, leaving 18 bases between. Per the germline V gene, CDR1 is MNHEY and CDR2 is SVGEGT. The CDR3 nucleotides are TGTGCCAGCAGTACCCCAGGGGATACCGGCAACACCGGGGAGCTGTTTTTT. This translates into CASSTPGDTGNTGELFF.

The chain recombines TRBV2 with TRBJ1-4; 8 bases are a match to TRBD1. V dropped 4 bases and J dropped 12; count of bases not matched to a gene: 10. Germline V CDR1 and CDR2: SNHLY, FYNNEI. This CDR3 comprises 14 residues. The CDR3 is CASSVGTGPRELFF. The DNA of the CDR3 is TGTGCCAGCAGTGTGGGGACAGGCCCCAGAGAACTGTTTTTT.

The rearrangement joins TRBV27 to TRBJ1-2; the D is unclear. V shed 0 bases and J shed 2 bases, with 10 bases lying between them. The CDR3 contains 15 residues. The V gene's germline CDR1 is MNHEY and CDR2 SMNVEV (reference sequence). CDR3 protein: CASSLSYGENYGYTF. In DNA form, the CDR3 reads TGTGCCAGCAGTTTATCGTACGGGGAGAACTATGGCTACACCTTC.

The V and J genes are TRBV10-3 and TRBJ1-5; 12 bases are shared with TRBD1. The germline gives CDR1 ENHRY, CDR2 SYGVKD. This CDR3 has 19 amino acids. Trimming at V came to 3 bases and at J to 7 bases, leaving 16 bases not matched to a gene. The CDR3 protein is CAISDRDRGLSAIVQPQHF. In nucleotides, the CDR3 is TGTGCCATCAGTGACCGGGACAGGGGGCTCTCGGCGATAGTCCAGCCCCAGCATTTT.

This clone has at least ten counts. J is TRBJ2-2 and V is TRBV5-6, with D unresolved. Germline V gene sequence: CDR1 SGHDT, CDR2 YYEEEE. The CDR3 runs to 15 residues. Trimming took 2 bases from V and 0 from J, leaving 8 bases between them. CDR3 sequence: CASSLFGANTGELFF. The DNA for the CDR3 is TGTGCCAGCAGCTTATTCGGAGCGAACACCGGGGAGCTGTTTTTT.

V and J are TRBV18 and TRBJ1-1; D is unresolved. The CDR3 runs 14 residues. CDR1 KGHSH and CDR2 LQKENI come from the germline V gene. The V end lost 5 bases, the J end lost 0 bases, and 10 bases lay between the germline ends. The CDR3 DNA sequence: TGTGCCAGCTCATCGCGGCGAATGAACACTGAAGCTTTCTTT. Protein sequence: CASSSRRMNTEAFF.

This chain joins TRBV13 and TRBJ1-1, with D unclear. CDR3 length equals 15 residues. V was shortened by 5 bases and J by 1 base, with 14 bases between the two germline ends. The germline gives CDR1 PRHDT, CDR2 FYEKMQ (reference sequence). The CDR3: CASSIAGSRNTEAFF. For the CDR3, the DNA is TGTGCCAGCAGCATTGCCGGGAGTAGGAACACTGAAGCTTTCTTT.